Below, 22 T cell receptor beta chains from the same sample are listed, as sequenced in a study of T-cell reconstitution after alpha-beta-depleted transplantation in children (dated by TCRdb to between 2015 and 2016). Library creation used PCR. These reads were obtained on an Illumina HiSeq 2500. Molecular barcoding was employed in the preparation of TCR libraries, with unique molecular identifiers being used to normalize TCRbeta repertoire quantification. The raw public reads went through TCRdb reprocessing: fastp at Q25, MiXCR clone calling, in-frame beta chains kept. All rows with the same CDR3 protein become a single entry with the most common DNA and genes. The sample data list some 490,000 distinct CDR3 sequences, and approximately 12% of these were observed just once. Around 6% of the sample goes to the ten largest clones. The specimen comprised PBMCs from the stem cell graft donor, sampled from the stem cell graft. The receptors were sampled from a human donor who donated a stem cell graft to a child with combined immunodeficiency.

The chain couples TRBV4-2 to TRBJ2-3; 16 nucleotides line up with TRBD2. Losses at the gene ends were 5 bases for V and 4 bases for J; bases not matched to a gene: 6. CDR3 size: 17 residues. From germline, CDR1 is LGHNA and CDR2 YNFKEQ. The CDR3, as DNA: TGTGCCAGCAGCGCGGGACTAGCGGGGGGGGTCGCAGATACGCAGTATTTT. Protein sequence: CASSAGLAGGVADTQYF.

At least ten counts were recorded for this clonotype. The chain employs TRBV28 and TRBJ1-2; D call uncertain. This CDR3 contains 11 residues. Germline V lookup: CDR1 MDHEN, CDR2 SYDVKM. Trimming removed 3 bases from V and 10 bases from J, with 9 bases in between. CDR3 bases: TGTGCCAGCAGTTTCGGGGTGCTCTACACCTTC. It translates to CASSFGVLYTF.

V usage is TRBV9 and J usage is TRBJ1-2; the D gene is possibly TRBD1 (5 bases). This CDR3 has 12 amino acids. The germline gives CDR1 SGDLS, CDR2 YYNGEE. V was shortened by 3 bases and J by 11 bases, with 14 bases between the two germline ends. In DNA, the CDR3 is TGTGCCAGCAGCGCTGAATTAGGGACTTACACCTTC. Encoded protein: CASSAELGTYTF.

In its sample, this clonotype was seen many times. The rearrangement joins TRBV4-3 to TRBJ2-7; D ambiguous. V was shortened by 0 bases and J by 3 bases, with 15 bases between the two germline ends. Germline V lookup: CDR1 LGHNA, CDR2 YSLEER. The CDR3 has 16 amino acids. In nucleotides, the CDR3 is TGCGCCAGCAGCCAAGACGCGCAGACGCCAGTCTACGAGCAGTACTTC. Amino acids: CASSQDAQTPVYEQYF.

This clonotype was detected ten times or more. The chain uses TRBV5-1 and TRBJ2-1; D remains ambiguous. The CDR3 is 13 amino acids. V lost 0 bases and J lost 10, with 11 bases in between. CDR1 and CDR2 from the germline V gene are SGHRS and YFSETQ. CDR3 sequence reads: CASSLAQQREQFF. The CDR3 DNA follows: TGCGCCAGCAGCTTGGCCCAGCAGAGGGAGCAGTTCTTC.

Comments on this clonotype: This CDR3 is missing its conserved last phenylalanine or tryptophan, likely due to a read error. The gene calls are TRBV30 and TRBJ2-1, with D unclear. Trimming shortened V by 3 bases and J by 6 bases, and 15 bases separated the two germline ends. The CDR3 has 14 residues. Germline loops: CDR1 GTSNPN, CDR2 SVGIG (reference sequence). CDR3: CAWRHKGQINEQFC. The CDR3 nucleotides are TGTGCCTGGAGACATAAGGGCCAGATCAATGAGCAGTTCTGC.

This clonotype was counted only a few times. This rearrangement joins TRBV5-5 to TRBJ2-5, with 9 positions matching TRBD1. V lost 2 bases to trimming and J lost 5 bases; unmatched junction nucleotides: 16. The CDR3 is made up of 18 amino acids. Germline values: CDR1 SGHKS, CDR2 YYEKEE (reference sequence). DNA of the CDR3: TGTGCCAGCAGCTTTAATACATTGTCCGGGACAGGGAGGGAGACCCAGTACTTC. This gives the protein CASSFNTLSGTGRETQYF.

V is TRBV29-1 and J is TRBJ2-1; 7 bases map to TRBD1. The CDR3 extends over 13 amino acids. The V segment lost 4 bases and the J segment 6 bases; nucleotides outside the gene matches: 6. Germline V gene lookup returns CDR1 SQVTM and CDR2 ANQGSEA. The CDR3 DNA follows: TGCAGCGTTGGAGGGGGCGGAATCAATGAGCAGTTCTTC. This sequence encodes CSVGGGGINEQFF.

This clonotype was detected many times. This sequence joins TRBV7-9 and TRBJ2-2; the match to TRBD1 covers 7 bases. CDR3 length: 16 amino acids. Germline V lookup: CDR1 SEHNR, CDR2 FQNEAQ (reference sequence). Trimming removed 4 bases from V and 4 bases from J; junction bases left unmatched: 9. The CDR3 here is CASSSTGATGTGELFF. The CDR3 DNA follows: TGTGCCAGCAGCTCCACAGGGGCCACGGGCACCGGGGAGCTGTTTTTT.

This clonotype was counted a few times. V is TRBV28 and J is TRBJ1-5; weak D call: TRBD1 (5 bases). This CDR3 has 14 residues. The germline CDR1 and CDR2 sequences are MDHEN and SYDVKM. V was shortened by 5 bases and J by 6 bases, with 14 bases between the two germline ends. Written as DNA, the CDR3 is TGTGCCAGCAGTCCCAGGGTATCTGGTCAGCCCCAGCATTTT. Protein sequence: CASSPRVSGQPQHF.

V is TRBV24-1 and J is TRBJ1-5; TRBD1 agrees at 8 bases. Germline V gene sequence: CDR1 KGHDR, CDR2 SFDVKD. The CDR3 runs 15 residues. V was clipped by 4 bases and J by 7 bases; unmatched bases: 8. CDR3 coding DNA: TGTGCCACCAGTGACAATCAGGGGGCTCGGCAGCCCCAGCATTTT. Its protein is CATSDNQGARQPQHF.

This clonotype has ten or more counts. V gene TRBV27 combines with J gene TRBJ1-5; perhaps TRBD1 as D (6 bases). The CDR3 runs 15 residues. Between the trimmed V and J ends, which lost 3 bases and 2 bases, there was a span of 11 bases. Germline-derived CDR1 and CDR2 are MNHEY and SMNVEV (reference sequence). In nucleotides, the CDR3 is TGTGCCAGCAGTTTCCCACAGGGCCGCAATCAGCCCCAGCATTTT. Translated: CASSFPQGRNQPQHF.

The table lists this clonotype with a few counts. The chain joins TRBV10-3 to TRBJ2-3; D is perhaps TRBD1 (7 bases). Trimming removed 7 bases at V and 3 bases at J, with 11 bases between. The germline V gene has CDR1 ENHRY and CDR2 SYGVKD. This CDR3 spans 13 amino acids. The CDR3 nucleotides are TGTGCCATCACAGGGGGGACAACAGATACGCAGTATTTT. Encoded protein: CAITGGTTDTQYF.

This clonotype has only a few counts. This chain uses TRBV27 with TRBJ1-5, with D tentatively TRBD1 (5 bases). Trimming took off 6 bases at V and 2 bases at J, with 14 bases between the two ends. CDR1 is MNHEY and CDR2 is SMNVEV in the germline V gene (reference sequence). This CDR3 has 15 residues. The CDR3 DNA reads TGTGCCAGCAGGGGGGGGGGTTCGGGCAATCAGCCCCAGCATTTT. This encodes CASRGGGSGNQPQHF.

This chain uses TRBV10-3 with TRBJ2-2; no clear D. V was cut by 0 bases and J by 2 bases, with 7 bases left in between. The length of the CDR3 is 15 residues. CDR1 ENHRY and CDR2 SYGVKD come from the germline V gene. For the CDR3, the DNA is TGTGCCATCAGTGAGTCGGGCAGAAACACCGGGGAGCTGTTTTTT. Protein sequence: CAISESGRNTGELFF.

In its sample, this clonotype was seen many times. V and J are TRBV9 and TRBJ2-6; no reliable D call. Germline CDR1 and CDR2: SGDLS and YYNGEE. The CDR3 is 15 amino acids. Trimming removed 4 bases from V and 0 bases from J, with 8 bases in between. The chain's CDR3 is CASSPLPSGANVLTF. The DNA of the CDR3 is TGTGCCAGCAGCCCTTTGCCCTCTGGGGCCAACGTCCTGACTTTC.

This clonotype was picked up many times. The chain links TRBV12-3 or TRBV12-4 to TRBJ2-7; weak D call: TRBD2 (6 bases). CDR3 length equals 15 residues. V lost 1 base to trimming and J lost 0 bases, with 10 bases between them. CDR3 bases: TGTGCCAGCAGTTTAGGACTAGTGAGCTCCTACGAGCAGTACTTC. It codes for CASSLGLVSSYEQYF.

This clonotype has a count of ten or more. As DNA, the CDR3 is TGTGCCAGCAGTGAAAAGGGGGCAAGTTCACCCCTCCACTTT. Translating gives CASSEKGASSPLHF. The chain carries TRBV6-4 and TRBJ1-6, with 7 nucleotides matching TRBD1. Trimming took 3 bases from V and 9 from J; bases not matched to a gene: 5. The germline V gene has CDR1 MRHNA and CDR2 SNTAGT. The CDR3 runs 14 residues.

This clonotype was seen a few times. The rearrangement joins TRBV7-2 to TRBJ2-5; D is unresolved. CDR3 length: 13 amino acids. V was trimmed by 3 bases and J by 3 bases, leaving 8 bases between them. Germline lookup yields CDR1 SGHTA and CDR2 FQGNSA. CDR3 bases: TGTGCCAGCAGCTTGAGCCAGGAAGAGACCCAGTACTTC. This codes for CASSLSQEETQYF. Based on the CDR3 plus reference TRBV7-2 and TRBJ2-5, the full variable domain is GAGVSQSPSNKVTEKGKDVELRCDPISGHTALYWYRQSLGQGLEFLIYFQGNSAPDKSGLPSDRFSAERTGGSVSTLTIQRTQQEDSAVYLCASSLSQEETQYFGPGTRLLVL.

This clonotype was found many times. CDR3 protein: CASSPTGINEQYF. CDR3 DNA sequence: TGTGCCAGCAGCCCGACAGGGATTAACGAGCAGTACTTC. The chain recombines TRBV12-3 or TRBV12-4 with TRBJ2-7; 7 bases line up with TRBD1. J gave up 5 bases and V 6 bases, and 7 bases lay outside the gene matches. The CDR3 spans 13 residues.

This clonotype was counted only a few times. The gene calls are TRBV3-1 and TRBJ2-1; 14 bases map to TRBD2. The CDR3 totals 18 residues. V gave up 5 bases and J gave up 8 bases; unmatched junction bases: 14. In germline, CDR1 is LGHDT, CDR2 YNNKEL (reference sequence). This CDR3 reads CASSLNGLAGGSNDEQFF. In DNA, the CDR3 is TGTGCCAGCAGCTTGAACGGACTAGCGGGGGGTTCGAACGATGAGCAGTTCTTC.

In this sample, this clonotype turned up a few times. At one boundary the junction diverges from the germline segment, which might be a read error. The chain joins TRBV7-8 to TRBJ2-7; the D gene is possibly TRBD2 (6 bases). Germline V gene data show CDR1 as SGHVS and CDR2 as FQNEAQ. The CDR3 runs 13 residues. CDR3 DNA sequence: TGTGCCAGCAGCCTAGCGATGGCCTACGAGCAGTACTTC. The encoded protein is CASSLAMAYEQYF.